Sequencing of this TCR beta chain was carried out in a study of blood T cell repertoires in COVID-19. The table lists this clone with a few counts. Profiling relied on immunoSEQ multiplex PCR, and the TCRdb table lists in-frame clones only, not all of them. The sample lists about 82,000 clones; under 90% were seen once. The germline CDR1 and CDR2 sequences are ENHRY and SYGVKD. Losses at the gene ends were 5 bases for V and 4 bases for J; bases not matched to a gene: 3. This CDR3 has 14 residues. The receptor was derived from a woman aged 40 to 55 with active or convalescent COVID-19. The V gene is TRBV10-3, the J gene TRBJ1-5; 9 nucleotides agree with TRBD1. Sequenced sample: peripheral blood. CDR3 protein: CAISSGQGNQPQHF. DNA of the CDR3: TGTGCCATCAGTTCGGGACAGGGTAATCAGCCCCAGCATTTT.